These T cell receptor beta chains were read from a single sample in a study of spatial heterogeneity in lung cancer. TCRdb ran MiXCR on the 5' RACE reads and lists one entry per CDR3 protein. The table includes over 25,000 distinct CDR3 sequences, around 9.2% detected once. The source material was PBMCs, sampled at surgery. Receptor source: a female donor with early-stage non-small cell lung cancer. CDR3s leave out the opening cysteine and the closing phenylalanine or tryptophan.

J gene: TRBJ2-5; V gene: TRBV6-5; CDR3 protein: ASSFLAGGETQY
J gene: TRBJ2-5; V gene: TRBV28; CDR3 protein: ASRAGLAGAIWETQY
J gene: TRBJ2-5; V gene: TRBV28; CDR3 protein: ASSSSGHQRGETQY
J gene: TRBJ2-2; V gene: TRBV11-2; CDR3 protein: ASSLARSNTGELF
J gene: TRBJ2-7; V gene: TRBV5-1; CDR3 protein: ASSSRQGGYEQY
J gene: TRBJ2-7; V gene: TRBV7-8; CDR3 protein: ASNLGGKYEQY
J gene: TRBJ1-1; V gene: TRBV12-3/TRBV12-4; CDR3 protein: ASSPGGPRWSTEAF
J gene: TRBJ1-3; V gene: TRBV15; CDR3 protein: ATSRDLRGNTIY
J gene: TRBJ1-5; V gene: TRBV28; CDR3 protein: ASSLRGAGLNQPQH
J gene: TRBJ2-1; V gene: TRBV11-3; CDR3 protein: ASSSFSGPQNEQF
J gene: TRBJ2-1; V gene: TRBV10-3; CDR3 protein: AIRGTSGSQEQF
J gene: TRBJ1-4; V gene: TRBV2; CDR3 protein: ASSPGRGLNEKLF
J gene: TRBJ2-1; V gene: TRBV12-3/TRBV12-4; CDR3 protein: ASREGGGSPEQF
J gene: TRBJ2-7; V gene: TRBV28; CDR3 protein: ASSLLFPGGLNEQY
J gene: TRBJ2-1; V gene: TRBV6-2/TRBV6-3; CDR3 protein: ASRERPYNEQF
J gene: TRBJ1-4; V gene: TRBV10-3; CDR3 protein: AISDGIEEKLF
J gene: TRBJ2-1; V gene: TRBV3-1; CDR3 protein: ASSQDGGRLNEQF